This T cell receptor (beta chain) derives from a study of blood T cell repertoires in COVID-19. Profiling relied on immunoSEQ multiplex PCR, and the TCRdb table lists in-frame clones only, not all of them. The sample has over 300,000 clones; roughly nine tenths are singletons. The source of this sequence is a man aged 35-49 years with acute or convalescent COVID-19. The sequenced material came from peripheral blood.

CDR3 sequence reads: CASSSSGGNTGELFF. The CDR3 DNA follows: TGTGCCAGCAGCTCCTCCGGGGGGAACACCGGGGAGCTGTTTTTT. The chain couples TRBV11-3 to TRBJ2-2; D perhaps matches TRBD2 (6 bases). The CDR3 runs to 15 residues. Trimming cost V 4 bases and J 1 base, with 10 bases left between them. Germline V gene sequence: CDR1 SGHNT, CDR2 YENEEA.